The subject of this entry is one TCR beta chain. The antigen is unknown. Trimming removed 1 base from V and 5 bases from J, with 14 bases in between. The CDR3 is 14 amino acids. Germline CDR1 GTSNPN, CDR2 SVGIG (reference sequence). This sample is drawn from a study of CD8+ T cells in alopecia areata. As the sequencing template, cDNA was produced by extracting RNA and reverse transcribing it. TCRdb keeps only in-frame clones here, not all; method: immunoSEQ multiplex PCR. The sample yields 170,000 or so clones, over 55% seen once. Study-wide points: Normal scalp showed lower clonality than lesional scalp, especially alopecia totalis/universalis.

Alopecia areata patients gave lesional scalp punch biopsies and peripheral blood samples. The material was CD4+ T cells sorted from blood, obtained at week 0. This chain connects TRBV30 to TRBJ2-5; perhaps TRBD2 as D (5 bases). This TCR was sampled from a human donor with alopecia areata. Here the CDR3 reads CAWSGASLPETQYF. CDR3 DNA sequence: TGTGCCTGGAGTGGGGCTAGCCTGCCGGAGACCCAGTACTTC.